This TCR beta chain was identified in a study of blood T cells in healthy people across ages. This CDR3 is 13 amino acids long. V lost 7 bases and J lost 4, with 13 bases in between. Germline V gene data show CDR1 as SQVTM and CDR2 as ANQGSEA. Through a sample-barcoded 5' primer and a J-beta primer mix, a second PCR was run for roughly 6 to 12 cycles. Each cDNA molecule carried a tag from a template-switch adaptor that contained 12 random nucleotides. TCRdb used MiXCR to reprocess the 5' RACE reads, holding one entry per CDR3 protein. Of roughly 1,100,000 distinct CDR3 sequences listed, around 25% are singletons. Each donor supplied approximately 10 milliliters of peripheral blood. These data also featured in a second study, about T cells of mothers and their children. From that study: Sample barcodes plus 2-4 random nucleotides came from the M1S primer. Biologically related mothers and children overlapped slightly more than unrelated pairs, a non-significant difference.

The specimen sequenced was blood. The chain is built from TRBV29-1 and TRBJ2-2; possible D gene TRBD1, 5 bases. This receptor was identified in a girl aged 2-10 years in good health. The CDR3 sequence: CSAFDSITGELFF. For the CDR3, the DNA is TGCAGCGCTTTCGACAGTATCACCGGGGAGCTGTTTTTT.